A single sample is the source of the 13 T cell receptor beta chains below, sequenced in a study of cytomegalovirus exposure and HLA in healthy donors. It was with 60 Vbeta and 13 Jbeta primers that the PCR ran. Method: immunoSEQ multiplex PCR; TCRdb's copy keeps in-frame clones and lacks some. The data contain some 140,000 clones, 73% of them singletons. What was sequenced was PBMCs. The receptors shown here come from a woman in her 40s in good health and CMV-seronegative.

The V gene is TRBV2, the J gene TRBJ1-2; 9 positions agree with TRBD1. The CDR3 spans 16 residues. CDR1 and CDR2 (germline): SNHLY, FYNNEI. V was clipped by 2 bases and J by 7 bases; unmatched bases: 11. Here the CDR3 reads CASSEQLGTGSGGYTF. The CDR3, as DNA: TGTGCCAGCAGTGAACAACTCGGGACAGGGTCCGGTGGCTACACCTTC.

This clone was detected a few times. The chain joins TRBV6-5 to TRBJ2-2, with D possibly matching TRBD1 (6 bases). Trimming pared 0 bases from V and 4 bases from J, leaving 12 bases between. CDR3 size: 16 residues. Germline-derived CDR1 and CDR2 are MNHEY and SVGAGI. The CDR3 sequence is CASSYSTGPITGELFF. Written as DNA, the CDR3 is TGTGCCAGCAGTTACTCGACAGGTCCTATCACCGGGGAGCTGTTTTTT.

The rearrangement uses TRBV7-3 and TRBJ2-7; TRBD2 is a possible D gene (5 bases). The V gene's germline CDR1 is SGHTA and CDR2 FQGTGA. This CDR3 spans 9 amino acids. The CDR3: CAREGEQYV. The CDR3, as DNA: TGTGCTCGAGAGGGCGAGCAGTACGTC.

The V gene is TRBV5-4, the J gene TRBJ2-5; tentatively, D is TRBD1 (6 bases). Germline V gene data show CDR1 as SGHNT and CDR2 as YYREEE (reference sequence). The CDR3 covers 15 residues. V lost 0 bases to trimming and J lost 4 bases, with 13 bases between them. Here the CDR3 DNA reads TGTGCCAGCAGCTTGGTGGGGGCCAGGGGAGAGACCCAGTACTTC. It encodes CASSLVGARGETQYF.

The rearrangement joins TRBV7-8 to TRBJ2-2, with D possibly being TRBD1 (5 bases). The V gene's germline CDR1 is SGHVS and CDR2 FQNEAQ. The CDR3 has 17 amino acids. Deletions cut 1 base from V and 1 base from J, with 13 bases between. The CDR3 spells CASSLVSADRNTGELFF. CDR3 sequence (DNA): TGTGCCAGCAGCTTAGTATCCGCCGACAGGAACACCGGGGAGCTGTTTTTT.

The V gene is TRBV2, the J gene TRBJ1-1; the D gene is possibly TRBD1 (5 bases). From germline, CDR1 is SNHLY and CDR2 FYNNEI. The CDR3 has 15 residues. The V and J ends lost 2 bases and 4 bases respectively, with 14 bases between them. For the CDR3, the DNA is TGTGCCAGCAGTGAATTCAGGGCGGGGGGCACTGAAGCTTTCTTT. This encodes CASSEFRAGGTEAFF.

This rearrangement joins TRBV2 to TRBJ2-7, with D possibly matching TRBD2 (6 bases). Germline CDR1 reads SNHLY; CDR2 reads FYNNEI. The CDR3 extends over 17 amino acids. The ends were cut back, 8 bases at V and 1 base at J, with 24 bases in the middle. The CDR3 DNA reads TGTGCCAGCTGTTGTGGCAGGGAGGTTTCGGAGTCCTACGAGCAGTACTTC. Residues: CASCCGREVSESYEQYF.

For the CDR3, the DNA is TGTGCCAGCAGTAACGGGTACACCGGGGAGCTGTTTTTT. It is translated as CASSNGYTGELFF. V gene TRBV2 combines with J gene TRBJ2-2; unclear D gene. The germline V gene has CDR1 SNHLY and CDR2 FYNNEI. The CDR3 contains 13 residues. V was clipped by 5 bases and J by 3 bases, with 7 bases between them.

This clone was picked up one time. The rearrangement uses TRBV13 and TRBJ1-1; the D gene is possibly TRBD1 (5 bases). V was trimmed by 7 bases and J by 4 bases, leaving 10 bases between them. CDR3 length: 12 amino acids. The germline V gene has CDR1 PRHDT and CDR2 FYEKMQ (reference sequence). CDR3 region: CASTGGITEAFF. The CDR3 DNA is TGTGCCAGCACCGGGGGTATCACTGAAGCTTTCTTT.

Worth noting for this clone: One junction end does not reproduce the germline sequence, and a read error may be involved. The V gene is TRBV7-9, the J gene TRBJ1-5; tentative D call: TRBD1 (5 bases). The CDR3 extends over 16 amino acids. Germline CDR1 is SEHNR and CDR2 is FQNEAQ (reference sequence). In nucleotides, the CDR3 is TGTTCCAGCAGCTTATTTGCAGGGAATAGCAATCAGCCCCAGCATTTT. Translating it yields CSSSLFAGNSNQPQHF.

The V and J genes are TRBV19 and TRBJ1-1, with 11 nucleotides matching TRBD1. Germline CDR1 reads LNHDA; CDR2 reads SQIVND (reference sequence). With V trimmed by 6 bases and J by 6 bases, 9 bases remained unmatched. The CDR3 length is 15 residues. The CDR3 reads CASRRTGGENSEAFF. CDR3 nucleotide sequence: TGTGCCAGTAGGCGGACAGGGGGCGAAAACTCTGAAGCTTTCTTT.

The chain is built from TRBV28 and TRBJ1-2; TRBD1 might be the D (5 bases). Germline-derived CDR1 and CDR2 are MDHEN and SYDVKM. The CDR3 runs to 14 residues. V shed 2 bases and J shed 3 bases, with 10 bases lying between them. The CDR3 sequence: CASSLQDTYYGYTF. CDR3 nucleotide sequence: TGTGCCAGCAGTTTACAGGACACATACTATGGCTACACCTTC.

This rearrangement joins TRBV7-9 to TRBJ2-4; 12 bases match TRBD1. The trim removed 4 bases at V and 7 bases at J, leaving 2 bases unmatched. In germline, CDR1 is SEHNR, CDR2 FQNEAQ (reference sequence). The CDR3 totals 14 residues. In nucleotides, the CDR3 is TGTGCCAGCAGCTCGGGACAGGGGGCGAACATTCAGTACTTC. Its translation is CASSSGQGANIQYF.